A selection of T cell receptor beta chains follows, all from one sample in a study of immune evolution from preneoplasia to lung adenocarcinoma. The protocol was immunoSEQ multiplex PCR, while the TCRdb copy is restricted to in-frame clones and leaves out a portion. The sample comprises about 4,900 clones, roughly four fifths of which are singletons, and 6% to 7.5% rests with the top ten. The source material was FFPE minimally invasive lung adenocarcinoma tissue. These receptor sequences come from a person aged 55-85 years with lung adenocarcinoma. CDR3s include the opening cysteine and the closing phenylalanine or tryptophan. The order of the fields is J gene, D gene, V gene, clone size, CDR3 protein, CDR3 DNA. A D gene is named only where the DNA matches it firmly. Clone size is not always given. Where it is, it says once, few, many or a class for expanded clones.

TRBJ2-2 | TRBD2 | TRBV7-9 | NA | CASRGLAGDAGELFF | TGTGCCAGCAGAGGACTAGCGGGAGATGCCGGGGAGCTGTTTTTT
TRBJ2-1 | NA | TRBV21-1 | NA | CASPRVCNEQFF | TGTGCCAGCCCGAGAGTCTGCAATGAGCAGTTCTTC
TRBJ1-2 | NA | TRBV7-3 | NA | CASSLRVKDGYTF | TGTGCCAGCAGCTTAAGGGTAAAGGATGGCTACACCTTC
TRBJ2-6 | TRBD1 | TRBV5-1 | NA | CASSLWGQGALRSGANVLTF | TGCGCCAGCAGCTTGTGGGGACAGGGGGCCTTACGCTCTGGGGCCAACGTCCTGACTTTC
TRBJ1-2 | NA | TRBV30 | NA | CAWSRVNYGYTF | TGTGCCTGGAGCAGGGTAAACTATGGCTACACCTTC
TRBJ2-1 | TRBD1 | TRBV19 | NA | CASSRRGTGGAQGYNEQFF | TGTGCCAGTAGTAGACGCGGGACAGGGGGCGCCCAGGGCTACAATGAGCAGTTCTTC
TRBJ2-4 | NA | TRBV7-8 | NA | CASSLDLRAKNIQYF | TGTGCCAGCAGCTTAGATCTCCGGGCCAAAAACATTCAGTACTTC
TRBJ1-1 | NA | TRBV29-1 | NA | CSSPGQMNTEAFF | TGCAGCTCTCCTGGACAGATGAACACTGAAGCTTTCTTT
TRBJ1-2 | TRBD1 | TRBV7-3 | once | CASSLSSPGQDGYTF | TGTGCCAGCAGCTTAAGCTCTCCGGGACAGGATGGCTACACCTTC
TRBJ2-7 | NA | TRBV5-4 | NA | CANSRRGSYEQYF | TGTGCCAACAGCCGCCGGGGGTCCTACGAGCAGTACTTC
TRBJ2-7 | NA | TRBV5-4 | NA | CASSFPDGGSSYEQYF | TGTGCCAGCAGCTTTCCCGATGGGGGGAGCTCCTACGAGCAGTACTTC
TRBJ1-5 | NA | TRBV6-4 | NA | CASIQPNQPQHF | TGTGCCAGCATCCAGCCCAATCAGCCCCAGCATTTT